The sequence of this T cell receptor beta chain was determined in a study of blood T cell repertoires in COVID-19. The V gene end was trimmed by 4 bases and the J gene end by 6 bases; junction bases not matched to a gene: 5. Germline V lookup: CDR1 SGHTA, CDR2 FQGNSA. CDR3 size: 13 residues. Clones were sequenced by immunoSEQ multiplex PCR, and TCRdb holds only the in-frame ones, with some missing. This sample yields more than 150,000 clones, of which less than 85% are seen a single time; roughly 7.1% belongs to the top ten. The sample taken for sequencing was peripheral blood. The source is a human donor in a cohort sampled during active COVID-19. The rearrangement joins TRBV7-2 to TRBJ1-2; 7 nucleotides agree with TRBD1. CDR3 residues: CASSSGGNHGYTF. CDR3 nucleotides: TGTGCCAGCAGCTCAGGGGGGAATCATGGCTACACCTTC.